Listed here are 20 T cell receptor beta chains from one sample, sequenced in a study of T cells expressing NK-cell markers (TCRdb year 2020). The method behind the library was 5' RACE. The sequencer listed for this sample is Illumina HiSeq 2000. Reprocessed by TCRdb, the reads give a single entry per CDR3 protein sequence, without DNA. The table held for this sample gives over 250,000 distinct CDR3 sequences. The ten top clones hold around 4% of the sample. Sequenced: blood T cells: a sorted CD56 or NKG2C T cell subset, CD4+ or CD8+ T cells, or bulk PBMC T cells (not recorded which). The receptors here all came from a woman aged 18 to 75 in good health.

V is TRBV6-5 and J is TRBJ1-2; the D call of TRBD1 rests on TCRdb alone, since no DNA is present to check it. The CDR3 is 13 amino acids. Germline V gene sequence: CDR1 MNHEY, CDR2 SVGAGI. The CDR3 here is CASRYQGTYGYTF.

The rearrangement joins TRBV9 to TRBJ1-6. The germline V gene encodes CDR1 SGDLS and CDR2 YYNGEE. CDR3 length equals 14 residues. CDR3 residues: CASSEGQGGSPLHF.

The V gene is TRBV10-3, the J gene TRBJ1-2; the TCRdb call, TRBD1, lacks DNA for checking. From germline, CDR1 is ENHRY and CDR2 SYGVKD. The CDR3 extends over 14 amino acids. CDR3 protein: CAISEAGGVYGYTF.

The chain is built from TRBV9 and TRBJ2-1. Germline V CDR1 and CDR2: SGDLS, YYNGEE. CDR3 length equals 14 residues. CDR3 in amino acids: CASSVGYLANEQFF.

The J gene is TRBJ1-2, the V gene TRBV12-3 or TRBV12-4. This CDR3 region has 11 residues. The CDR3: CASSLGDGYTF.

The rearrangement uses TRBV9 and TRBJ2-3. The CDR3 is made up of 14 amino acids. The germline V gene has CDR1 SGDLS and CDR2 YYNGEE. The chain's CDR3 is CASSVELNTDTQYF.

CDR3 sequence reads: CASSTGTSGGINEQFF. The V call is TRBV7-2, the J call TRBJ2-1; TCRdb calls TRBD2, which cannot be checked without DNA. This CDR3 has 16 amino acids. Germline CDR1 SGHTA, CDR2 FQGNSA. The entire variable domain, with the rest obtained from reference TRBV7-2 and TRBJ2-1, is as follows: GAGVSQSPSNKVTEKGKDVELRCDPISGHTALYWYRQSLGQGLEFLIYFQGNSAPDKSGLPSDRFSAERTGGSVSTLTIQRTQQEDSAVYLCASSTGTSGGINEQFFGPGTRLTVL.

CDR3 amino acids: CASSFIAGPGVF. The chain carries TRBV7-2 and TRBJ2-1; the D call of TRBD1 rests on TCRdb alone, since no DNA is present to check it. The CDR3 is 12 residues long. The V gene's germline CDR1 is SGHTA and CDR2 FQGNSA.

The J gene is TRBJ1-4, the V gene TRBV7-2; TCRdb's assignment of TRBD1 cannot be checked, as there is no DNA. Germline V gives CDR1 SGHTA, CDR2 FQGNSA. This CDR3 region has 16 residues. Here the CDR3 reads CASSLGPGTANEKLFF.

The genes are TRBV25-1 and TRBJ2-1; the TCRdb call, TRBD2, lacks DNA for checking. CDR3 size: 18 residues. The germline gives CDR1 MGHDK, CDR2 SYGVNS. The CDR3 sequence is CASSKIALTSGYDNEQFF.

The V gene is TRBV6-1, the J gene TRBJ1-4; TCRdb outputs TRBD1, but without DNA this stays unchecked. The CDR3 loop spans 14 amino acids. CDR1 MNHNS and CDR2 SASEGT come from the germline V gene. CDR3 residues: CASSPRTGREKLFF.

V usage is TRBV20-1 and J usage is TRBJ2-5; TCRdb picks TRBD2, but there is no DNA to check that call. Germline V gene lookup returns CDR1 DFQATT and CDR2 SNEGSKA (reference sequence). The CDR3 runs 17 residues. CDR3 region: CSAEPGLAGGLQETQYF.

The chain employs TRBV4-2 and TRBJ2-3; TCRdb's D call, TRBD2, is unchecked because there is no DNA. The CDR3 extends over 16 amino acids. Germline V gene lookup returns CDR1 LGHNA and CDR2 YNFKEQ. This chain's CDR3 is CASSPVTSGGTDTQYF.

The J gene is TRBJ2-5, the V gene TRBV30; TCRdb picks TRBD2, but there is no DNA to check that call. The germline gives CDR1 GTSNPN, CDR2 SVGIG (reference sequence). This CDR3 comprises 16 residues. The CDR3 region is CAWSPGLAGERETQYF.

This chain connects TRBV3-1 to TRBJ2-7; TCRdb gives TRBD1 as the D gene, but with no DNA this cannot be confirmed. CDR1 and CDR2 (germline): LGHDT, YNNKEL (reference sequence). CDR3 length: 16 amino acids. The CDR3 protein is CASSSGPGAGSYEQYF.

The chain links TRBV7-2 to TRBJ2-3. The CDR3 is 14 amino acids. Looked up from germline, CDR1 is SGHTA and CDR2 is FQGNSA. CDR3 sequence: CASSLDGSTDTQYF.

The chain uses TRBV6-1 and TRBJ2-7; TCRdb lists TRBD2, though no DNA is available to test this call. CDR3 size: 17 residues. Germline V CDR1 and CDR2: MNHNS, SASEGT. The CDR3 sequence is CASRNTLGLAGSYEQYF.

The chain is built from TRBV25-1 and TRBJ2-7; with no DNA, the TCRdb D assignment of TRBD2 cannot be verified. The germline V gene encodes CDR1 MGHDK and CDR2 SYGVNS. The CDR3 extends over 15 amino acids. This CDR3 is CASSPGLAASYEQYF.

The chain is built from TRBV7-2 and TRBJ1-2; TCRdb's D call of TRBD1 is untestable without DNA. Germline-derived CDR1 and CDR2 are SGHTA and FQGNSA. The CDR3 loop spans 15 amino acids. This CDR3 reads CASSLSNGAFNGYTF.

The chain links TRBV5-1 to TRBJ2-7; the D call from TCRdb, TRBD1, cannot be confirmed without DNA. Germline V gene data show CDR1 as SGHRS and CDR2 as YFSETQ. CDR3 length: 16 amino acids. The CDR3 loop is CASSLGTGGVSDEQYF. The variable domain in full, with the rest retrieved from reference TRBV5-1 and TRBJ2-7, is KAGVTQTPRYLIKTRGQQVTLSCSPISGHRSVSWYQQTPGQGLQFLFEYFSETQRNKGNFPGRFSGRQFSNSRSEMNVSTLELGDSALYLCASSLGTGGVSDEQYFGPGTRLTVT.